Listed below are T cell receptor beta chains from one sample, sequenced in a study of blood T cell repertoires in COVID-19. This table comes from immunoSEQ multiplex PCR, and its TCRdb copy is limited to in-frame clones, with some not included. Of 200,000 to 300,000 clones in the sample, 85% to 90% were seen once. Sequencing used peripheral blood. All receptors derive from a man aged 55 to 70 with acute or convalescent COVID-19. Each CDR3 is given with its conserved first and last residue. The D gene is left open where the match is weak. Size tells how often a clone was seen (once, few, many) or the class of an expanded clone, and some rows leave it out.

abundance: .; v_gene: TRBV4-1; j_gene: TRBJ2-5; d_gene: .; CDR3nt: TGCGCCAGCAGCCAAGGGCTGGGGTCCAGCGGCCAAGAGACCCAGTACTTC; CDR3aa: CASSQGLGSSGQETQYF
abundance: .; v_gene: TRBV28; j_gene: TRBJ1-4; d_gene: .; CDR3nt: TGTGCCAGCAGTTTCTCTGGAGGGCAGGGAAGAGGTGAAAAACTGTTTTTT; CDR3aa: CASSFSGGQGRGEKLFF
abundance: .; v_gene: TRBV7-2; j_gene: TRBJ2-1; d_gene: TRBD2; CDR3nt: TGTGCCAGCAGCAGGGGACTAGCGGGAGACAATGAGCAGTTCTTC; CDR3aa: CASSRGLAGDNEQFF
abundance: .; v_gene: TRBV28; j_gene: TRBJ2-2; d_gene: TRBD1; CDR3nt: TGTGCCAGCAGTTTATTTTGGACAGGGGGCAGCGCGAACACCGGGGAGCTGTTTTTT; CDR3aa: CASSLFWTGGSANTGELFF
abundance: few; v_gene: TRBV5-1; j_gene: TRBJ1-6; d_gene: TRBD1; CDR3nt: TGCGCCAGCAGACCGCAGACAGGGGATTATTCACCCCTCCACTTT; CDR3aa: CASRPQTGDYSPLHF
abundance: .; v_gene: TRBV28; j_gene: TRBJ1-3; d_gene: .; CDR3nt: TGTGCCAGCAGTTTACCTAGCCGGCACTCTGGAAACACCATATATTTT; CDR3aa: CASSLPSRHSGNTIYF
abundance: .; v_gene: TRBV9; j_gene: TRBJ1-6; d_gene: .; CDR3nt: TGTGCCAGCAGCGTTGTACAGGACAATAATTCACCCCTCCACTTT; CDR3aa: CASSVVQDNNSPLHF
abundance: .; v_gene: TRBV28; j_gene: TRBJ2-5; d_gene: .; CDR3nt: TGTGCCAGCAGCCAAGACTGGCCCCAAGAGACCCAGTACTTC; CDR3aa: CASSQDWPQETQYF
abundance: .; v_gene: TRBV5-6; j_gene: TRBJ2-3; d_gene: .; CDR3nt: TGTGCCAGCAGCCCCCGCAGGGGAAATACGCAGTATTTT; CDR3aa: CASSPRRGNTQYF
abundance: .; v_gene: TRBV6-2/TRBV6-3; j_gene: TRBJ2-7; d_gene: .; CDR3nt: TGTGCCAGCAGTCTTTATTACGGGGTCGAGTACTTC; CDR3aa: CASSLYYGVEYF
abundance: .; v_gene: TRBV28; j_gene: TRBJ1-5; d_gene: TRBD1; CDR3nt: TGTGCCAGCAGTGGGACAGGGGGTAGTAAGCCCCAGCATTTT; CDR3aa: CASSGTGGSKPQHF
abundance: .; v_gene: TRBV3-1/TRBV3-2; j_gene: TRBJ1-2; d_gene: .; CDR3nt: TGTGCCAGCAGCCAATACGGGGGGCTGAACTATGGCTACACCTTC; CDR3aa: CASSQYGGLNYGYTF
abundance: .; v_gene: TRBV5-6; j_gene: TRBJ2-7; d_gene: .; CDR3nt: TGTGCCAGCAGCTTCCCCTCCCATCGTGGACAGCCTTACGAGCAGTACTTC; CDR3aa: CASSFPSHRGQPYEQYF
abundance: .; v_gene: TRBV2; j_gene: TRBJ2-7; d_gene: .; CDR3nt: TGTGCCAGCAGACTAAACTACTACGAGCAGTACTTC; CDR3aa: CASRLNYYEQYF
abundance: .; v_gene: TRBV9; j_gene: TRBJ2-3; d_gene: TRBD2; CDR3nt: TGTGCCAGCAGCGAATTAGCGGGGAATAAGGGTACGCAGTATTTT; CDR3aa: CASSELAGNKGTQYF
abundance: .; v_gene: TRBV5-6; j_gene: TRBJ1-6; d_gene: TRBD1; CDR3nt: TGTGCCAGCAGCTTAGGGGGCTCACCCCTCCACTTT; CDR3aa: CASSLGGSPLHF
abundance: few; v_gene: TRBV4-2; j_gene: TRBJ1-5; d_gene: TRBD1; CDR3nt: TGTGCCAGCAGCCAAGAGCAAGGGGGCTATCAGCCCCAGCATTTT; CDR3aa: CASSQEQGGYQPQHF
abundance: .; v_gene: TRBV7-8; j_gene: TRBJ2-2; d_gene: TRBD2; CDR3nt: TGTGCCAGCAGCTTCGCGGCGGGAGGGGGGGTGGCCACCGGGGAGCTGTTTTTT; CDR3aa: CASSFAAGGGVATGELFF
abundance: .; v_gene: TRBV4-2; j_gene: TRBJ2-5; d_gene: TRBD2; CDR3nt: TGTGCCAGCAGCCAAGAGCAACTAGCGGGAGGAGGCGAGACCCAGTACTTC; CDR3aa: CASSQEQLAGGGETQYF
abundance: .; v_gene: TRBV10-1; j_gene: TRBJ2-3; d_gene: TRBD2; CDR3nt: TGCGCCAGCAGTGAGCTCGTGCAAGCGGGAGGGTCTGAACGGGGCACAGATACGCAGTATTTT; CDR3aa: CASSELVQAGGSERGTDTQYF
abundance: .; v_gene: TRBV5-1; j_gene: TRBJ2-7; d_gene: .; CDR3nt: TGCGCCAGCCGGGCTAGGGCAGGGATCGACGAGCAGTACTTC; CDR3aa: CASRARAGIDEQYF
abundance: few; v_gene: TRBV10-1; j_gene: TRBJ2-7; d_gene: .; CDR3nt: TGCGCCAGCAGGGCAGGGAAAAAAGACCACTACGAGCAGTACTTC; CDR3aa: CASRAGKKDHYEQYF
abundance: few; v_gene: TRBV5-8; j_gene: TRBJ2-7; d_gene: TRBD1; CDR3nt: TGTGCCAGCAGTTTTCGGGACAGGGCTATGGAAGAGCAGTACTTC; CDR3aa: CASSFRDRAMEEQYF
abundance: .; v_gene: TRBV28; j_gene: TRBJ1-4; d_gene: .; CDR3nt: TGTGCCAGCAGTCGTCTATCCCGGGAAAAACTGTTTTTT; CDR3aa: CASSRLSREKLFF
abundance: .; v_gene: TRBV4-1; j_gene: TRBJ2-7; d_gene: TRBD1; CDR3nt: TGCGCCAGCAGCCAAGGGATGACCAGGGGACAGGGGACCTACGAGCAGTACTTC; CDR3aa: CASSQGMTRGQGTYEQYF
abundance: .; v_gene: TRBV24-1; j_gene: TRBJ2-7; d_gene: TRBD1; CDR3nt: TGTGCCACCAGTGATTTTGACAGGGTCGGAAACGAGCAGTACTTC; CDR3aa: CATSDFDRVGNEQYF
abundance: .; v_gene: TRBV7-6; j_gene: TRBJ2-1; d_gene: .; CDR3nt: TGTGCCAGCAGCCCGCGCGTCGGTTTAATAAACAATGAGCAGTTCTTC; CDR3aa: CASSPRVGLINNEQFF
abundance: .; v_gene: TRBV28; j_gene: TRBJ2-7; d_gene: TRBD2; CDR3nt: TGTGCCAGCAGTTTGGGGGGGGGCTACGAGCAGTACTTC; CDR3aa: CASSLGGGYEQYF
abundance: .; v_gene: TRBV7-8; j_gene: TRBJ2-7; d_gene: TRBD2; CDR3nt: TGTGCCAGCAGCCGCCGTGAGCGGGACCTCTCCTACGAGCAGTACTTC; CDR3aa: CASSRRERDLSYEQYF
abundance: .; v_gene: TRBV5-5; j_gene: TRBJ2-7; d_gene: TRBD2; CDR3nt: TGTGCCAGCAGCTTGAGGTTGACCGGGGGGGACACCATCTCCTACGAGCAGTACTTC; CDR3aa: CASSLRLTGGDTISYEQYF
abundance: .; v_gene: TRBV28; j_gene: TRBJ2-5; d_gene: TRBD2; CDR3nt: TGTGCCAGCAGTTCACTAGCGGTAAAAGAGACCCAGTACTTC; CDR3aa: CASSSLAVKETQYF
abundance: .; v_gene: TRBV10-1; j_gene: TRBJ2-1; d_gene: TRBD2; CDR3nt: TGCGCCAGAAGTGAGGGCGAGCGGGATTACAATGAGCAGTTCTTC; CDR3aa: CARSEGERDYNEQFF
abundance: once; v_gene: TRBV27; j_gene: TRBJ2-7; d_gene: TRBD2; CDR3nt: TGTGCCAGCAGTTTGGCCGGGACGGGAGGCTCCTACGAGCAGTACTTC; CDR3aa: CASSLAGTGGSYEQYF
abundance: .; v_gene: TRBV5-1; j_gene: TRBJ1-1; d_gene: .; CDR3nt: TGCGCCAGCAGCTTTGGGTGGGGGCAGCAGACTAACACTGAAGCTTTCTTT; CDR3aa: CASSFGWGQQTNTEAFF
abundance: once; v_gene: TRBV28; j_gene: TRBJ1-5; d_gene: .; CDR3nt: TGTGCCAGCACCTTCGCGGGCAATCAGCCCCAGCATTTT; CDR3aa: CASTFAGNQPQHF
abundance: once; v_gene: TRBV6-6; j_gene: TRBJ1-2; d_gene: TRBD1; CDR3nt: TGTGCCAGCAGTGTGGGACAGGGGTTGGGACATGGCTACACCTTC; CDR3aa: CASSVGQGLGHGYTF
abundance: .; v_gene: TRBV28; j_gene: TRBJ1-1; d_gene: .; CDR3nt: TGTGCCAGCAGTTTACAGGGCATCAACACTGAAGCTTTCTTT; CDR3aa: CASSLQGINTEAFF
abundance: once; v_gene: TRBV6-2/TRBV6-3; j_gene: TRBJ1-1; d_gene: .; CDR3nt: TGTGCCAGCAGTTCACACAGGAGTCCGAACACTGAAGCTTTCTTT; CDR3aa: CASSSHRSPNTEAFF